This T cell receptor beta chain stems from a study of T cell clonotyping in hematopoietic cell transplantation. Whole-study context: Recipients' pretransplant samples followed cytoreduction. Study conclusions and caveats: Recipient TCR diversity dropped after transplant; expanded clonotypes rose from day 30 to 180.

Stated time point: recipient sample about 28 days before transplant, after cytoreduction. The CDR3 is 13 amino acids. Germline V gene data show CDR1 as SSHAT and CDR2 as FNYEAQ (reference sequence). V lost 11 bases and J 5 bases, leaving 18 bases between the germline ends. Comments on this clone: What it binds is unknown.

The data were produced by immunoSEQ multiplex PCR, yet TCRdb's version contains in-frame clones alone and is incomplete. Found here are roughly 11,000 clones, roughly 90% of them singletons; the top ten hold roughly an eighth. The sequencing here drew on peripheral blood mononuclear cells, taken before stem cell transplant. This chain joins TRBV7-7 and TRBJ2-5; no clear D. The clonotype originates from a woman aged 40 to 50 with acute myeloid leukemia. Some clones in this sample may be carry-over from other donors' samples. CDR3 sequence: CAVGSDSRETQYF. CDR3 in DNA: TGTGCCGTCGGGTCCGATTCGCGGGAGACCCAGTACTTC.